The source of this T cell receptor beta chain is a study of blood T cell repertoires in COVID-19. Across the whole study: COVID-19 samples from acute and convalescent phases originated in the United States, Italy and Spain.

TCRdb's table, derived via immunoSEQ multiplex PCR, lists solely in-frame clones and lacks some. The sample holds 100,000 to 150,000 clones, more than 80% seen once. This clone was observed a single time. Seattle-derived patients entered the study during active infection and were followed longitudinally. The TCR comes from a woman at least 80 years old with COVID-19, enrolled during active disease. The material sequenced was peripheral blood.

The CDR3: CASSQGGGYGYTF. The CDR3 DNA is TGTGCCAGCAGCCAAGGCGGGGGCTATGGCTACACCTTC. The V gene is TRBV3-1 (or the pseudogene TRBV3-2), the J gene TRBJ1-2, with D perhaps TRBD1 (5 bases). Trimming removed 1 base from V and 4 bases from J, with 7 bases in between. The CDR3 runs 13 residues. Germline V gives CDR1 LGHDT, CDR2 YNNKEL (reference sequence).